What follows are 10 T cell receptor beta chains derived from one specimen sequenced in a study of TIL therapy for anti-PD-1-resistant metastatic lung cancer. As for time point: pre-treatment sample, taken before nivolumab and TIL therapy. Most excised metastases sampled were pleural nodules or supraclavicular lymph nodes. The immunoSEQ assay was v3. Profiling relied on immunoSEQ multiplex PCR, and the TCRdb table lists in-frame clones only, not all of them. The sample has 6,000 to 7,500 clones; 66% are singletons. This specimen was tumor tissue, taken at baseline. These receptors were taken from a person aged 25 to 85 with non-small cell lung cancer.

The chain is built from TRBV6-1 and TRBJ1-6; D perhaps matches TRBD1 (5 bases). CDR3 length equals 16 residues. V was pared by 2 bases and J by 4 bases, with 12 bases between. Germline CDR1 MNHNS, CDR2 SASEGT. CDR3 amino acids: CASSEWGSQYNSPLHF. The CDR3 nucleotides are TGTGCCAGCAGTGAATGGGGGAGTCAGTATAATTCACCCCTCCACTTT.

V and J are TRBV6-5 and TRBJ1-2, with D unresolved. Germline V CDR1 and CDR2: MNHEY, SVGAGI. Trimming shortened V by 6 bases and J by 0 bases, and 14 bases separated the two germline ends. The CDR3 length is 15 residues. In DNA form, the CDR3 reads TGTGCCAGCAGGCCGGTGAATACCCCTAACTATGGCTACACCTTC. Translating it yields CASRPVNTPNYGYTF.

The chain uses TRBV5-1 and TRBJ2-1; TRBD2 matches at 11 bases. Germline V gene data show CDR1 as SGHRS and CDR2 as YFSETQ. The ends lost 4 bases at V and 6 bases at J; junction bases unmatched: 6. The CDR3 has 15 amino acids. This CDR3 is CASSETGTSGNEQFF. CDR3 sequence (DNA): TGCGCCAGCAGCGAAACCGGGACTAGCGGCAATGAGCAGTTCTTC.

The rearrangement links TRBV5-1 to TRBJ2-1; 8 bases are shared with TRBD2. Trimming at V came to 0 bases and at J to 15 bases, leaving 8 bases not matched to a gene. The CDR3 has 13 amino acids. From germline, CDR1 is SGHRS and CDR2 YFSETQ. CDR3 nucleotides: TGCGCCAGCAGCTTGGCCGGGGGGGCTTCGTGGTTCTTC. Its translation: CASSLAGGASWFF.

The sample holds a few counts of this clone. The chain uses TRBV5-1 and TRBJ2-7; TRBD2 matches 12 bases. V lost 3 bases and J lost 2; bases outside the gene matches: 9. Germline CDR1 reads SGHRS; CDR2 reads YFSETQ. This CDR3 has 17 amino acids. The CDR3 spells CASSWETSGRPTYEQYF. DNA for the CDR3: TGCGCCAGCAGCTGGGAAACTAGCGGGAGGCCGACCTACGAGCAGTACTTC.

The V gene is TRBV6-2 or TRBV6-3, the J gene TRBJ2-2, with D possibly being TRBD1 (6 bases). CDR3 size: 14 residues. Germline loops: CDR1 MNHEY, CDR2 SVGEGT. V was clipped by 6 bases and J by 5 bases, with 13 bases between them. CDR3 sequence (DNA): TGTGCCAGCAGCCCACAGGGAAAGACCGGGGAGCTGTTTTTT. It codes for CASSPQGKTGELFF.

The gene calls are TRBV7-2 and TRBJ1-1, with D perhaps matching TRBD1 (5 bases). CDR1 and CDR2 from the germline V gene are SGHTA and FQGNSA. The CDR3 covers 14 residues. Trimming left V 4 bases short and J 5 bases short, with 14 bases between. The CDR3 loop reads CASSSTSGGTEAFF. The CDR3 DNA reads TGTGCCAGCAGCTCCACGAGTGGGGGAACTGAAGCTTTCTTT.

V is TRBV18 and J is TRBJ2-7; no reliable D call. This CDR3 has 14 residues. Germline loops: CDR1 KGHSH, CDR2 LQKENI. Trimming removed 1 base from V and 2 bases from J, with 9 bases in between. DNA for the CDR3: TGTGCCAGCTCACCACTTGTCCAGCCCTACGAGCAGTACTTC. This encodes CASSPLVQPYEQYF.

The gene calls are TRBV24-1 and TRBJ2-5; TRBD2 might be the D (6 bases). V lost 4 bases and J 0 bases, leaving 8 bases between the germline ends. The CDR3 covers 14 residues. CDR1 is KGHDR and CDR2 is SFDVKD in the germline V gene. The CDR3 DNA is TGTGCCACCAGTGACTCGGGGGACCAAGAGACCCAGTACTTC. Protein sequence: CATSDSGDQETQYF.

This rearrangement joins TRBV5-1 to TRBJ1-1; tentative D call: TRBD1 (6 bases). The germline V and J ends were trimmed by 1 base and 2 bases, with 12 bases remaining between them. The CDR3 covers 15 residues. The germline V gene encodes CDR1 SGHRS and CDR2 YFSETQ. CDR3 DNA: TGCGCCAGCAGCTTGAGGTCAGGGGATAACACTGAAGCTTTCTTT. Translation gives CASSLRSGDNTEAFF.